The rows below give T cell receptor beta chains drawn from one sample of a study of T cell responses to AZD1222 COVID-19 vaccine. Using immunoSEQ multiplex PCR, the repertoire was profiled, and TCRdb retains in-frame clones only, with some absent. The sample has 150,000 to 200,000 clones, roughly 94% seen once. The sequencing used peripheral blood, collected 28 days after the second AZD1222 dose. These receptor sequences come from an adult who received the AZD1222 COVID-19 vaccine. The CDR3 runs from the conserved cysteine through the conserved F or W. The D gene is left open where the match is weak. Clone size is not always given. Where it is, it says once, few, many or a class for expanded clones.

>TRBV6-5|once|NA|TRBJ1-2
CASSLTEPNYGYTF
TGTGCCAGCAGTTTAACAGAACCTAACTATGGCTACACCTTC
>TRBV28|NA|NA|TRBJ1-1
CASSSARTGDTEAFF
TGTGCCAGCAGTTCAGCCCGGACGGGAGACACTGAAGCTTTCTTT
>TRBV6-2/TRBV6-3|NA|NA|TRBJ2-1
CASSYNPSSYNEQFF
TGTGCCAGCAGTTACAATCCTAGTTCCTACAATGAGCAGTTCTTC
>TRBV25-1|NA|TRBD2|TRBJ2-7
CASSPGLGTYEQYF
TGTGCCAGCAGTCCGGGACTAGGGACCTACGAGCAGTACTTC
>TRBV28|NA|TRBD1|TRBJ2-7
CASSAGQGFSYEQYF
TGTGCCAGCAGTGCCGGACAGGGCTTCTCCTACGAGCAGTACTTC
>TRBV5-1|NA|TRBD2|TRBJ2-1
CASSSSGRHSYNEQFF
TGCGCCAGCAGTTCTAGCGGGAGACATTCCTACAATGAGCAGTTCTTC
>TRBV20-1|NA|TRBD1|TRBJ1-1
CSASLQGPAFF
TGCAGTGCTAGCTTACAGGGGCCAGCTTTCTTT
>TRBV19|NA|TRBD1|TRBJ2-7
CASSLGDSGSYEQYF
TGTGCCAGTAGCCTCGGGGACAGCGGCTCCTACGAGCAGTACTTC
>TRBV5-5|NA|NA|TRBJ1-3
CASSPPGGNTIYF
TGTGCCAGCAGCCCCCCCGGAGGAAACACCATATATTTT
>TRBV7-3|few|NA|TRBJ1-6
CASSLFGSGATYNSPLHF
TGTGCCAGCAGCTTATTCGGCTCGGGGGCCACCTATAATTCACCCCTCCACTTT
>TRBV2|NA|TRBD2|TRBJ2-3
CASSEPRTSGADTQYF
TGTGCCAGCAGTGAACCCCGGACTAGCGGCGCAGATACGCAGTATTTT
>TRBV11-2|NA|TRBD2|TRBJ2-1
CASSLRRGGAGEQFF
TGTGCCAGCAGCTTACGGCGCGGGGGGGCCGGGGAGCAGTTCTTC
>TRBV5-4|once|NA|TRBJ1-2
CASSPEVQDPTRYGYTF
TGTGCCAGCAGCCCCGAGGTACAGGACCCAACGAGGTATGGCTACACCTTC
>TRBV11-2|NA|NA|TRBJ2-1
CASSPYIREQFF
TGTGCCAGCAGTCCCTATATCCGTGAGCAGTTCTTC
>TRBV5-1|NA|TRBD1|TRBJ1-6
CASRAGMTGSNSPLHF
TGCGCCAGTAGGGCGGGGATGACAGGGTCTAATTCACCCCTCCACTTT
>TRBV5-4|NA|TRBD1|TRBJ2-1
CASSLGTGDNEQFF
TGTGCCAGCAGCTTGGGGACAGGGGACAATGAGCAGTTCTTC
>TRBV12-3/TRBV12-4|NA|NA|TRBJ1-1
CASSLFLGTEAFF
TGTGCCAGCAGTTTATTTCTAGGAACTGAAGCTTTCTTT
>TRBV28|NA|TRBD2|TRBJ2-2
CASSSLGTSGTGELFF
TGTGCCAGCAGTTCTCTTGGGACTAGCGGCACCGGGGAGCTGTTTTTT
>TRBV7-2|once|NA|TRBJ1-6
CASSLTGYNSPLHF
TGTGCCAGCAGCTTAACGGGTTATAATTCACCCCTCCACTTT
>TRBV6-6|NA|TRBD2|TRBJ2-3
CATTGGPSTDTQYF
TGTGCCACTACGGGAGGTCCTAGCACAGATACGCAGTATTTT
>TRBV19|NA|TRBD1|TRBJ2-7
CASSLTGTGNYEQYF
TGTGCCAGTAGTCTCACCGGGACAGGGAACTACGAGCAGTACTTC
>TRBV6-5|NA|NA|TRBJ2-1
CASSYSPGGGNEQFF
TGTGCCAGCAGTTACTCGCCCGGGGGCGGGAATGAGCAGTTCTTC
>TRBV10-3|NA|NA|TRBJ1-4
CATGIGNEKLFF
TGTGCCACCGGAATCGGGAACGAAAAACTGTTTTTT
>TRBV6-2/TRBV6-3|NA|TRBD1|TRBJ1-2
CASSDRGSNYGYTF
TGTGCCAGCAGCGACAGGGGTTCTAACTATGGCTACACCTTC
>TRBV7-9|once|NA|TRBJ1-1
CASSRIEAEAFF
TGTGCCAGCAGCCGCATAGAGGCTGAAGCTTTCTTT
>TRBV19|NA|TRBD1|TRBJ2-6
CASRSPGQGALGANVLTF
TGTGCCAGTAGGAGTCCGGGACAGGGGGCGCTTGGGGCCAACGTCCTGACTTTC
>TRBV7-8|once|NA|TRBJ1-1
CASSFLAQGGTEAFF
TGTGCCAGCAGCTTCCTTGCTCAGGGTGGCACTGAAGCTTTCTTT
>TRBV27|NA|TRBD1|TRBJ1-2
CASSGQGLAYTF
TGTGCCAGCAGTGGACAGGGACTTGCCTACACCTTC
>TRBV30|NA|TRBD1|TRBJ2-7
CAWSGTDYEQYF
TGTGCCTGGAGCGGGACAGACTACGAGCAGTACTTC
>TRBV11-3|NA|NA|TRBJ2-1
CASSLAGATEQFF
TGTGCCAGCAGCTTAGCAGGTGCCACTGAGCAGTTCTTC
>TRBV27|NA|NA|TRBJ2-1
CASSSRTGYNEQFF
TGTGCCAGCAGCTCCCGTACAGGGTACAATGAGCAGTTCTTC
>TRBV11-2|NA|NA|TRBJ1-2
CASSLMMNYGYTF
TGTGCCAGCAGCTTGATGATGAACTATGGCTACACCTTC
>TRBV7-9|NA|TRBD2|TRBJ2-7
CASSSSLGGRPYEQYF
TGTGCCAGCAGCTCCTCCCTCGGCGGGAGGCCCTACGAGCAGTACTTC
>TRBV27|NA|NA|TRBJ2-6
CASRGTAGANVLTF
TGTGCCAGCCGCGGGACTGCTGGGGCCAACGTCCTGACTTTC
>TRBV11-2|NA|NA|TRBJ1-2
CASSPGGGGRGYTF
TGTGCCAGCAGCCCCGGGGGAGGAGGGCGCGGCTACACCTTC
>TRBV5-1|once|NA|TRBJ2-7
CASSPDFTYEQYF
TGCGCCAGCAGCCCGGACTTCACCTACGAGCAGTACTTC
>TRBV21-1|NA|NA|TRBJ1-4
CASSNRDRVVGKLFF
TGTGCCAGCAGCAACCGGGACAGGGTGGTAGGAAAACTGTTTTTT
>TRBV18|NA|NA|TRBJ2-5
CASSPSPIGETQYF
TGTGCCAGCTCACCAAGTCCCATAGGGGAGACCCAGTACTTC
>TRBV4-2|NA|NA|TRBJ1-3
CASSQDLDPENRVAGNTIYF
TGTGCCAGCAGCCAAGATCTTGACCCCGAAAACAGGGTTGCTGGAAACACCATATATTTT
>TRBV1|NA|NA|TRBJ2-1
CTSSLAGVLSYNEQFF
TGCACCAGCAGTCTAGCGGGGGTCCTCTCCTACAATGAGCAGTTCTTC
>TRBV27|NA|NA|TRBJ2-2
CASRTANTGELFF
TGTGCCAGCAGGACCGCGAACACCGGGGAGCTGTTTTTT
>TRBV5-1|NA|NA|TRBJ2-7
CASSLELTVGEQYF
TGCGCCAGCAGCTTGGAACTAACCGTGGGCGAGCAGTACTTC
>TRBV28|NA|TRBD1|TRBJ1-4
CASSSGQPNEKLFF
TGTGCCAGCAGCTCGGGACAGCCTAATGAAAAACTGTTTTTT
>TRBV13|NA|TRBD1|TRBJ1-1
CASSSVGGSNTEAFF
TGTGCCAGCAGCTCCGTAGGGGGCTCGAACACTGAAGCTTTCTTT
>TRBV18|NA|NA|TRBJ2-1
CASSYQAYNEQFF
TGTGCCAGCTCCTACCAGGCTTACAATGAGCAGTTCTTC
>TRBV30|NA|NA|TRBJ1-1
CAWKRQGNTEAFF
TGTGCCTGGAAAAGGCAGGGCAACACTGAAGCTTTCTTT
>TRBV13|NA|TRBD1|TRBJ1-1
CASSIGQGRTF
TGTGCCAGCAGCATTGGACAGGGAAGGACGTTT
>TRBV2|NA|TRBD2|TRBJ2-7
CASPAGDGAYEQYF
TGTGCCAGCCCGGCGGGAGATGGGGCCTACGAGCAGTACTTC
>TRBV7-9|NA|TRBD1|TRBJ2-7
CASSGTGSYEQYF
TGTGCCAGCAGCGGGACAGGCTCCTACGAGCAGTACTTC
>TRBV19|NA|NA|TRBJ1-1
CASSPGHLQWNTEAFF
TGTGCCAGTAGTCCGGGACATCTACAATGGAACACTGAAGCTTTCTTT
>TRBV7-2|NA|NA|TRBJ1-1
CASTMGQVVTEAFF
TGTGCCAGCACCATGGGGCAGGTCGTCACTGAAGCTTTCTTT
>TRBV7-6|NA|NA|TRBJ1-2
CASSFRVLGLYTF
TGTGCCAGCAGCTTTAGGGTCCTAGGTCTATACACCTTC
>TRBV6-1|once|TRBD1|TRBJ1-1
CASSVGQGTMNTEAFF
TGTGCCAGCAGTGTGGGACAGGGTACGATGAACACTGAAGCTTTCTTT
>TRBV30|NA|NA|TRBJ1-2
CAWSVRWSVQGIDGYTF
TGTGCCTGGAGTGTACGGTGGTCGGTACAGGGTATCGATGGCTACACCTTC
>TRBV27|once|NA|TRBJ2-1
CASSYEQGPYNEQFF
TGTGCCAGCAGTTACGAGCAGGGTCCCTACAATGAGCAGTTCTTC